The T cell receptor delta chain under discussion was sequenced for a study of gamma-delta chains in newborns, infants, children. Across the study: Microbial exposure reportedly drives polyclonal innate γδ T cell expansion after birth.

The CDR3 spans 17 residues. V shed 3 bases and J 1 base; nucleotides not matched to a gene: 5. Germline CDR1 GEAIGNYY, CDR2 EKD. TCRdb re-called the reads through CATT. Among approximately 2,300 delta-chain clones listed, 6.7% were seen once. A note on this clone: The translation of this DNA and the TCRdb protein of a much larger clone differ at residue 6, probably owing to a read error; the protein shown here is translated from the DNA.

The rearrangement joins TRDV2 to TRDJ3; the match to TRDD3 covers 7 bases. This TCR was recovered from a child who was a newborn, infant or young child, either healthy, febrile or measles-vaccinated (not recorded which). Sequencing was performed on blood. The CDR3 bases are TGTGCCTGTGACGTACCGGGGGATTCCTGGGACACCCGACAGATGTTTTTC. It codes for CACDVPGDSWDTRQMFF.